A single count supports the clone carrying this T cell receptor (beta chain). This sample is part of a study of blood T cell repertoires in COVID-19. Per the original methods: Amplified reference gene primers provided the basis for estimating nucleated cell counts. Here immunoSEQ multiplex PCR was the method, and the copy in TCRdb shows in-frame clones only, minus some. Clone size and V and J calls were adopted from that table, with D and trimming inferred from the DNA. Seen here are 250,000 to 350,000 clones, 86% observed once, and the top ten hold more than 9%. The CDR3 is made up of 14 amino acids. The germline CDR1 and CDR2 sequences are LNHDA and SQIVND (reference sequence). The ends were cut back, 7 bases at V and 5 bases at J, with 17 bases in the middle.

Material for sequencing was PBMCs or T cells enriched from blood (not recorded which). The chain employs TRBV19 and TRBJ1-2; a weak D match, TRBD1 (6 bases). This receptor was taken from a woman under 30 who had recovered from COVID-19. CDR3 DNA: TGTGCCAGTACCCTCGCCAGGGGCGGGTATGGCTACACCTTC. Protein: CASTLARGGYGYTF.